Each of the 21 T cell receptor beta chains below was sequenced from the same sample in a study of OX40 agonist ivuxolimab in advanced cancers. Sequenced by immunoSEQ multiplex PCR; TCRdb stores in-frame clones only, minus some. The sample includes tens of thousands of clones, 80% to 90% of them seen just once. Sequenced material: CD4+ or CD8+ T cells sorted from blood, taken in a trial of the OX40 agonist ivuxolimab. The receptor source for this set is an adult with an advanced solid tumor such as melanoma, head and neck, liver or kidney cancer.

This chain connects TRBV30 to TRBJ2-5; 7 bases map to TRBD1. Unmatched junction bases numbered 7, after V lost 5 bases and J lost 1 base. CDR1 is GTSNPN and CDR2 is SVGIG in the germline V gene (reference sequence). The CDR3 has 14 amino acids. The CDR3: CAWSGQKVQETQYF. DNA of the CDR3: TGTGCCTGGTCGGGACAGAAGGTCCAAGAGACCCAGTACTTC. Full variable domain (outside the CDR3, taken from reference TRBV30 and TRBJ2-5): SQTIHQWPATLVQPVGSPLSLECTVEGTSNPNLYWYRQAAGRGLQLLFYSVGIGQISSEVPQNLSASRPQDRQFILSSKKLLLSDSGFYLCAWSGQKVQETQYFGPGTRLLVL.

The chain couples TRBV6-5 to TRBJ1-3, with TRBD1 matching over 8 bases. The V segment lost 0 bases and the J segment 6 bases; nucleotides outside the gene matches: 4. The CDR3 is made up of 15 amino acids. Germline CDR1 is MNHEY and CDR2 is SVGAGI. The CDR3 DNA reads TGTGCCAGCAGTTACTCCCGGACAGGGAAAAACACCATATATTTT. Translated: CASSYSRTGKNTIYF.

Concerning this clone itself: A read error may produce the germline difference seen at one junction end. Other DNA sequences in this sample translate to the same CDR3. V and J are TRBV7-9 and TRBJ2-3; TRBD2 agrees at 7 bases. The CDR3 has 15 amino acids. Germline CDR1 reads SEHNR; CDR2 reads FQNEAQ (reference sequence). The DNA for the CDR3 is TGTGCCAGTAGCTTCGAGCGGGGTGTTTTGGATACGCAGTATTTT. Translated, it gives CASSFERGVLDTQYF. Full variable domain (missing parts from reference TRBV7-9 and TRBJ2-3): DTGVSQNPRHKITKRGQNVTFRCDPISEHNRLYWYRQTLGQGPEFLTYFQNEAQLEKSRLLSDRFSAERPKGSFSTLEIQRTEQGDSAMYLCASSFERGVLDTQYFGPGTRLTVL.

The chain links TRBV27 to TRBJ1-2; D might be TRBD1 (5 bases). This CDR3 region has 17 residues. Germline CDR1 and CDR2: MNHEY and SMNVEV (reference sequence). V lost 3 bases and J 3 bases, leaving 20 bases between the germline ends. DNA for the CDR3: TGTGCCAGCAGTTTCAGCGCCGCCAGGGTTGGGCACTATGGCTACACCTTC. It is translated as CASSFSAARVGHYGYTF.

The rearrangement links TRBV10-3 to TRBJ2-1; 14 bases fit TRBD2. The V gene's germline CDR1 is ENHRY and CDR2 SYGVKD. CDR3 length: 16 amino acids. J gave up 7 bases and V 6 bases, and 8 bases lay outside the gene matches. Here the CDR3 DNA reads TGTGCCATCAGGGGGGGACTAGCGGGAGTTGAGAATGAGCAGTTCTTC. Protein product: CAIRGGLAGVENEQFF.

The rearrangement uses TRBV11-1 and TRBJ2-1; TRBD1 or TRBD2 may be the D gene (5 bases each). From germline, CDR1 is SGHAT and CDR2 FQDESV (reference sequence). V was cut by 4 bases and J by 2 bases, with 9 bases left in between. The CDR3 totals 14 residues. The DNA of the CDR3 is TGTGCCAGCAGCTCCGGGGCAACCTACAATGAGCAGTTCTTC. Its protein is CASSSGATYNEQFF.

This clone was seen a single time. The rearrangement links TRBV5-1 to TRBJ2-5; TRBD2 matches 11 bases. Per germline, CDR1 SGHRS and CDR2 YFSETQ. Trimming cost V 3 bases and J 1 base; bases outside gene matches: 5. The length of the CDR3 is 16 residues. Here the CDR3 reads CASSSLAGGPQETQYF. CDR3 coding DNA: TGCGCCAGCAGCTCCTTAGCGGGAGGGCCCCAAGAGACCCAGTACTTC.

The chain has TRBV6-1 and TRBJ1-6; D is undetermined. The CDR3 is made up of 12 amino acids. V shed 2 bases and J shed 12 bases, with 8 bases lying between them. Germline V gene lookup returns CDR1 MNHNS and CDR2 SASEGT. The CDR3 bases are TGTGCCAGCAGTGAAATAGAGAGACCCCTCCACTTT. Translated: CASSEIERPLHF.

The CDR3 coding sequence is TGTGCCAGCAGCTTAAGGGGGGGTCGAGACCTTCGGACCGAGCAGTACTTC. Amino acids: CASSLRGGRDLRTEQYF. The rearrangement joins TRBV11-1 to TRBJ2-5; a weak D match, TRBD2 (7 bases). The DNA matches TRBJ2-7 better at its end, which makes the J call doubtful. From germline, CDR1 is SGHAT and CDR2 FQDESV (reference sequence). The CDR3 runs to 17 residues.

Worth noting for this clone: Other nucleotide sequences in the sample specify the same CDR3. V usage is TRBV18 and J usage is TRBJ1-1; D gene ambiguous. V was shortened by 2 bases and J by 1 base, with 5 bases between the two germline ends. This CDR3 spans 13 amino acids. Looked up from germline, CDR1 is KGHSH and CDR2 is LQKENI. In nucleotides, the CDR3 is TGTGCCAGCTCACCAAGTGAGAACACTGAAGCTTTCTTT. Protein sequence: CASSPSENTEAFF.

The V gene is TRBV7-8, the J gene TRBJ2-5, with 9 bases lining up with TRBD2. Germline-derived CDR1 and CDR2 are SGHVS and FQNEAQ. The CDR3 totals 16 residues. J was trimmed by 5 bases and V by 3 bases; bases with no gene match: 10. The CDR3 loop is CASSFRRLAGEETQYF. DNA for the CDR3: TGTGCCAGCAGCTTCCGAAGGTTAGCGGGAGAGGAGACCCAGTACTTC.

Of note for this clone: The same CDR3 is also encoded by other DNA sequences in this sample. The V and J genes are TRBV19 and TRBJ1-4; 7 nucleotides match TRBD1. Germline lookup yields CDR1 LNHDA and CDR2 SQIVND (reference sequence). J gave up 2 bases and V 5 bases, and 2 bases lay outside the gene matches. The CDR3 is 14 amino acids. This chain's CDR3 is CASSPTGTNEKLFF. The CDR3 DNA follows: TGTGCCAGTAGTCCGACAGGGACTAATGAAAAACTGTTTTTT.

The rearrangement uses TRBV27 and TRBJ2-3, with 14 bases identical to TRBD2. Trimming at V came to 5 bases and at J to 5 bases, leaving 12 bases not matched to a gene. The CDR3 loop spans 18 amino acids. Germline V gene data show CDR1 as MNHEY and CDR2 as SMNVEV (reference sequence). This chain's CDR3 is CASSIFPFGTSGRDTQYF. The CDR3 DNA sequence: TGTGCCAGCAGTATATTCCCCTTCGGGACTAGCGGGAGAGATACGCAGTATTTT.

This clone was counted a single time. Relative to the germline gene, one junction end is altered; a read error may explain this. Other DNA sequences from this sample encode an identical CDR3 as well. The chain recombines TRBV4-1 with TRBJ2-7; 11 bases fit TRBD2. CDR3 length: 18 residues. Germline CDR1 reads MGHRA; CDR2 reads YSYEKL. CDR3 residues: CASSQDQGLAGGSYEQYF. DNA for the CDR3: TGCGCCAGCAGCCAAGATCAAGGACTAGCGGGCGGCTCCTACGAACAGTACTTC.

The chain employs TRBV25-1 and TRBJ1-5; the match to TRBD1 covers 9 bases. The CDR3 has 15 amino acids. Germline-derived CDR1 and CDR2 are MGHDK and SYGVNS. V lost 6 bases to trimming and J lost 2 bases; unmatched junction nucleotides: 5. The CDR3: CASRGQGMGNQPQHF. As DNA, the CDR3 is TGTGCCAGCAGGGGACAGGGTATGGGCAATCAGCCCCAGCATTTT.

Only a few counts were recorded for this clone. The chain uses TRBV11-2 and TRBJ2-2; D remains unclear. V lost 5 bases and J lost 0, with 7 bases in between. Germline lookup yields CDR1 SGHAT and CDR2 FQNNGV. The CDR3 extends over 14 amino acids. Here the CDR3 DNA reads TGTGCCAGCAGCACCCCTCCGAACACCGGGGAGCTGTTTTTT. As protein: CASSTPPNTGELFF.

V and J are TRBV29-1 and TRBJ1-2; TRBD1 might be the D (5 bases). V lost 1 base to trimming and J lost 4 bases, with 22 bases between them. In germline, CDR1 is SQVTM, CDR2 ANQGSEA. This CDR3 region has 17 residues. CDR3 protein: CSVEVPGWRGAGYGYTF. The CDR3 coding sequence is TGCAGCGTTGAAGTACCAGGGTGGAGGGGCGCTGGCTATGGCTACACCTTC.

The rearrangement joins TRBV5-1 to TRBJ2-3; 12 bases agree with TRBD2. The J segment lost 5 bases and the V segment lost 5 bases, leaving 6 bases of the junction unmatched. This CDR3 region has 15 residues. Germline V lookup: CDR1 SGHRS, CDR2 YFSETQ. The CDR3 spells CASRRLAGAGDTQYF. The CDR3 DNA sequence: TGCGCCAGCAGGAGACTAGCGGGAGCCGGAGATACGCAGTATTTT. Supplemented by reference TRBV5-1 and TRBJ2-3, the full variable domain reads KAGVTQTPRYLIKTRGQQVTLSCSPISGHRSVSWYQQTPGQGLQFLFEYFSETQRNKGNFPGRFSGRQFSNSRSEMNVSTLELGDSALYLCASRRLAGAGDTQYFGPGTRLTVL.

This clone was observed once. The rearrangement joins TRBV7-9 to TRBJ1-3; unclear D gene. The CDR3 sequence is 14 residues long. Germline CDR1 is SEHNR and CDR2 is FQNEAQ (reference sequence). The germline V and J ends were trimmed by 4 bases and 0 bases, with 7 bases remaining between them. The CDR3 protein is CASSSGRSGNTIYF. As DNA, the CDR3 is TGTGCCAGCAGCTCAGGTCGCTCTGGAAACACCATATATTTT.

The rearrangement links TRBV18 to TRBJ1-1; no clear D. The germline V gene has CDR1 KGHSH and CDR2 LQKENI. There are 15 residues in the CDR3. Trimming removed 0 bases from V and 0 bases from J, with 8 bases in between. The CDR3 DNA sequence: TGTGCCAGCTCACCACCTGGGGTCGTGAACACTGAAGCTTTCTTT. This sequence encodes CASSPPGVVNTEAFF.

V is TRBV9 and J is TRBJ2-1; 10 bases line up with TRBD2. Per the germline V gene, CDR1 is SGDLS and CDR2 is YYNGEE. With 0 bases clipped from V and 2 bases from J, the junction kept 8 bases outside the gene matches. This CDR3 spans 18 amino acids. CDR3 sequence (DNA): TGTGCCAGCAGCGTAGCTACTAGCGGGAAAGGGGCCTACAATGAGCAGTTCTTC. Its protein is CASSVATSGKGAYNEQFF. Combining the CDR3 with reference TRBV9 and TRBJ2-1 gives the whole variable domain DSGVTQTPKHLITATGQRVTLRCSPRSGDLSVYWYQQSLDQGLQFLIQYYNGEERAKGNILERFSAQQFPDLHSELNLSSLELGDSALYFCASSVATSGKGAYNEQFFGPGTRLTVL.